This is a list of T cell receptor beta chains from one sample in a study of cytomegalovirus exposure and HLA in healthy donors. The data were produced by immunoSEQ multiplex PCR, yet TCRdb's version contains in-frame clones alone and is incomplete. The data contain 150,000 to 200,000 clones, about four fifths of them seen just once; the ten biggest clones take up roughly 2.6%. The sequenced sample was PBMCs. These receptors were obtained from a woman aged 50 to 60 in good health and CMV-seropositive. Each CDR3 is given with its conserved first and last residue. The D gene is left open where the match is weak. The size entry is marked missing in some rows and otherwise reads once, few, many or a size class.

D gene: TRBD1
V gene: TRBV5-4
clone size: few
J gene: TRBJ1-1
CDR3 DNA: TGTGCCAGCAGCTCCCGGGACAGGGTTCCTGAAGCTTTCTTT
CDR3 protein: CASSSRDRVPEAFF

D gene: -
V gene: TRBV6-5
clone size: once
J gene: TRBJ2-1
CDR3 DNA: TGTGCCAGCAGTTACTCCGCAGCGTACAATGAGCAGTTCTTC
CDR3 protein: CASSYSAAYNEQFF

D gene: TRBD1
V gene: TRBV4-2
clone size: -
J gene: TRBJ1-2
CDR3 DNA: TGTGCCAGCAGCCCGGGACAGATCTATGGCTACACCTTC
CDR3 protein: CASSPGQIYGYTF

D gene: -
V gene: TRBV5-8
clone size: -
J gene: TRBJ2-7
CDR3 DNA: TGTGCCAGCAGCTTGGCGGTGGGCTTGACCTACGAGCAGTACTTC
CDR3 protein: CASSLAVGLTYEQYF

D gene: -
V gene: TRBV4-3
clone size: -
J gene: TRBJ1-1
CDR3 DNA: TGCGCCAGCAGCCAAGATGATGGCAGGGTCACTGAAGCTTTCTTT
CDR3 protein: CASSQDDGRVTEAFF

D gene: -
V gene: TRBV13
clone size: -
J gene: TRBJ2-7
CDR3 DNA: TGTGCCAGCGGGGGGAGCAACTACGAGCAGTACTTC
CDR3 protein: CASGGSNYEQYF

D gene: -
V gene: TRBV4-2
clone size: -
J gene: TRBJ2-6
CDR3 DNA: TGTGCCAGCAGCCAAGAGAGACAGGGAGGCCTCTCTGGGGCCAACGTCCTGACTTTC
CDR3 protein: CASSQERQGGLSGANVLTF

D gene: TRBD1
V gene: TRBV19
clone size: -
J gene: TRBJ2-5
CDR3 DNA: TGTGCCAGTAGTATGTCGGGACAGGGTGTGGAGACCCAGTACTTC
CDR3 protein: CASSMSGQGVETQYF

D gene: -
V gene: TRBV28
clone size: -
J gene: TRBJ1-2
CDR3 DNA: TGTGCCAGCAGTTTACCCAGTCGTCAAGATGGCTACACCTTC
CDR3 protein: CASSLPSRQDGYTF

D gene: -
V gene: TRBV5-6
clone size: -
J gene: TRBJ2-5
CDR3 DNA: TGTGCCAGCAGCTTTTTGGCGGGCGGAGAAACCCAGTACTTC
CDR3 protein: CASSFLAGGETQYF

D gene: TRBD1
V gene: TRBV5-1
clone size: -
J gene: TRBJ1-4
CDR3 DNA: TGCGCCAGCAGCCATGGGGACAGGGAAGGGGAAAAACTGTTTTTT
CDR3 protein: CASSHGDREGEKLFF

D gene: TRBD2
V gene: TRBV5-4
clone size: -
J gene: TRBJ2-3
CDR3 DNA: TGTGCCAGCAGCTTGGGACTAGCGGGGGGGCCGGTAGATACGCAGTATTTT
CDR3 protein: CASSLGLAGGPVDTQYF

D gene: TRBD2
V gene: TRBV7-8
clone size: -
J gene: TRBJ2-2
CDR3 DNA: TGTGCCAGCAGCCGTCCGGGCGGGGGGCACCAGCGGGAGCTGTTTTTT
CDR3 protein: CASSRPGGGHQRELFF

D gene: -
V gene: TRBV2
clone size: -
J gene: TRBJ2-4
CDR3 DNA: TGTGCCAGCAGTGAACAGGGGAGCGCCAAAAACATTCAGTACTTC
CDR3 protein: CASSEQGSAKNIQYF

D gene: TRBD2
V gene: TRBV7-2
clone size: few
J gene: TRBJ2-3
CDR3 DNA: TGTGCCAGCAGCTTCACAGGACTAGCGAGAGGAACAGATACGCAGTATTTT
CDR3 protein: CASSFTGLARGTDTQYF